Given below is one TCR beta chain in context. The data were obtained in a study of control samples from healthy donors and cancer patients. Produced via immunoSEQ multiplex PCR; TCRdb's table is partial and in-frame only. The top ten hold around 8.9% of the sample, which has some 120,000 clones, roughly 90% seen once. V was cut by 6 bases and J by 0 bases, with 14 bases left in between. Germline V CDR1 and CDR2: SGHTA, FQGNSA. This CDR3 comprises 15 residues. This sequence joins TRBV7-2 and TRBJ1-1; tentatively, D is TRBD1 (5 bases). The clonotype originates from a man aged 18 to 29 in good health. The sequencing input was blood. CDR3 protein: CASRGGVGMNTEAFF. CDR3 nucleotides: TGTGCCAGCAGGGGAGGGGTAGGAATGAACACTGAAGCTTTCTTT.